This TCR delta chain was captured by sequencing in a study of gamma-delta chains in newborns, infants, children. Across the study: Microbial exposure reportedly drives polyclonal innate γδ T cell expansion after birth.

The CDR3 spans 14 residues. Losses at the gene ends were 0 bases for V and 4 bases for J; bases not matched to a gene: 1. Germline loops: CDR1 GEAIGNYY, CDR2 EKD. This clone is medium-sized (0.01 to 0.1%) by share. A much larger clone differs from this one at a single base, so this may be a read error. TCRdb repeated clone calling on the reads with CATT. The data contain about 6,900 delta-chain clones, 2% to 2.5% of them singletons. Material: blood. The chain couples TRDV2 to TRDJ2, with 7 bases identical to TRDD3. The TCR sequence derives from a child who was a newborn, infant or young child, either healthy, febrile or measles-vaccinated (not recorded which). CDR3 sequence (DNA): TGTGCCTGTGACACCTGGGGGAAGACAGCACAACTCTTCTTT. Translation gives CACDTWGKTAQLFF.